The 32 T cell receptor beta chains below come from one sample, sequenced in a study of blood T cell repertoires in COVID-19. Produced via immunoSEQ multiplex PCR; TCRdb's table is partial and in-frame only. The sample lists just under 350,000 clones; more than 70% were seen once. Sequenced: peripheral blood. All receptors derive from a man aged 25-40 years with active or convalescent COVID-19.

CDR3 amino acids: CASSLRPGGYNEQFF. The CDR3 DNA follows: TGTGCCAGCAGCTTACGGCCAGGGGGCTACAATGAGCAGTTCTTC. The chain uses TRBV11-2 and TRBJ2-1; 7 nucleotides match TRBD1. The V gene's germline CDR1 is SGHAT and CDR2 FQNNGV. CDR3 length: 15 amino acids. The ends lost 2 bases at V and 3 bases at J; junction bases unmatched: 4. The whole variable domain, filled in from reference TRBV11-2 and TRBJ2-1, reads EAGVAQSPRYKIIEKRQSVAFWCNPISGHATLYWYQQILGQGPKLLIQFQNNGVVDDSQLPKDRFSAERLKGVDSTLKIQPAKLEDSAVYLCASSLRPGGYNEQFFGPGTRLTVL.

This clone is a singleton in its sample. V usage is TRBV4-2 and J usage is TRBJ1-4; D gene uncertain. Trimming took 0 bases from V and 0 from J, leaving 8 bases between them. Per germline, CDR1 LGHNA and CDR2 YNFKEQ. The CDR3 extends over 16 amino acids. The CDR3 coding sequence is TGTGCCAGCAGCCAAGACGGTTCGGCAACTAATGAAAAACTGTTTTTT. This gives the protein CASSQDGSATNEKLFF.

V gene TRBV6-2 or TRBV6-3 combines with J gene TRBJ2-5; 7 bases fit TRBD1. The CDR3 spans 15 residues. The J segment lost 3 bases and the V segment lost 3 bases, leaving 7 bases of the junction unmatched. Per germline, CDR1 MNHEY and CDR2 SVGEGT. This chain's CDR3 is CASSYGRGRKETQYF. The DNA for the CDR3 is TGTGCCAGCAGTTATGGAAGGGGGCGGAAAGAGACCCAGTACTTC.

The rearrangement uses TRBV5-1 and TRBJ2-7; perhaps TRBD1 as D (6 bases). CDR1 is SGHRS, CDR2 YFSETQ, per germline. This CDR3 comprises 15 residues. V was clipped by 0 bases and J by 1 base, with 11 bases between them. CDR3 bases: TGCGCCAGCAGCTTGGCGGCAGGGGTATCCTACGAGCAGTACTTC. Its translation is CASSLAAGVSYEQYF.

CDR3: CASSQGSSGGRPYEQYF. The CDR3 DNA follows: TGCGCCAGCAGCCAAGGGTCCAGCGGGGGGAGACCCTACGAGCAGTACTTC. This chain uses TRBV4-1 with TRBJ2-7, with 9 bases fitting TRBD2. The CDR3 extends over 17 amino acids. Germline V gives CDR1 MGHRA, CDR2 YSYEKL. V was pared by 1 base and J by 2 bases, with 9 bases of the junction left unmatched.

V gene TRBV28 combines with J gene TRBJ1-1; D unresolved. Trimming took off 3 bases at V and 1 base at J, with 6 bases between the two ends. The CDR3 covers 13 residues. In germline, CDR1 is MDHEN, CDR2 SYDVKM. The CDR3 here is CASSLSQNTEAFF. The DNA for the CDR3 is TGTGCCAGCAGTTTGAGTCAGAACACTGAAGCTTTCTTT. The full variable domain, with the rest looked up from reference TRBV28 and TRBJ1-1, is DVKVTQSSRYLVKRTGEKVFLECVQDMDHENMFWYRQDPGLGLRLIYFSYDVKMKEKGDIPEGYSVSREKKERFSLILESASTNQTSMYLCASSLSQNTEAFFGQGTRLTVV.

This clone was seen a single time. This chain joins TRBV4-1 and TRBJ1-2, with 7 positions matching TRBD1. V shed 1 base and J 1 base; nucleotides not matched to a gene: 6. CDR1 is MGHRA, CDR2 YSYEKL, per germline. The CDR3 consists of 16 residues. The CDR3 DNA reads as TGCGCCAGCAGCCAAGTGGGGACAGCTCATAACTATGGCTACACCTTC. Its protein product is CASSQVGTAHNYGYTF.

This chain uses TRBV30 with TRBJ1-2; 7 bases are shared with TRBD1. The V segment lost 0 bases and the J segment 3 bases; nucleotides outside the gene matches: 16. Germline V gene sequence: CDR1 GTSNPN, CDR2 SVGIG (reference sequence). The CDR3 length is 18 residues. The CDR3 loop reads CAWSVLPFGTVSYYGYTF. In DNA form, the CDR3 reads TGTGCCTGGAGTGTACTACCCTTCGGGACAGTATCCTACTATGGCTACACCTTC.

The chain is built from TRBV12-2 and TRBJ2-1; the table calls TRBD1, which could not be checked here. TRBV12-2 is labeled a pseudogene. This CDR3 spans 16 amino acids. The CDR3 sequence: CACERIRNRRQNEQFF. DNA of the CDR3: TGTGCATGCGAACGTATAAGGAACCGTAGACAGAACGAGCAGTTCTTC.

V is TRBV24-1 and J is TRBJ1-1; D call uncertain. The CDR3 runs to 18 residues. Germline V gene data show CDR1 as KGHDR and CDR2 as SFDVKD. Trimming cost V 0 bases and J 3 bases, with 19 bases left between them. The chain's CDR3 is CATSDLQREDPGYTEAFF. In DNA, the CDR3 is TGTGCCACCAGTGATTTGCAAAGGGAGGACCCGGGATACACTGAAGCTTTCTTT.

The CDR3 sequence: CASRAGDTQYF. Written as DNA, the CDR3 is TGCGCCAGCAGGGCCGGGGATACGCAGTATTTT. This rearrangement joins TRBV5-1 to TRBJ2-3; D is unclear. CDR1 and CDR2 from the germline V gene are SGHRS and YFSETQ. The CDR3 extends over 11 amino acids. V lost 5 bases to trimming and J lost 6 bases, with 7 bases between them.

V gene TRBV11-3 combines with J gene TRBJ2-1; TRBD2 matches at 8 bases. The V gene end was trimmed by 0 bases and the J gene end by 10 bases; junction bases not matched to a gene: 11. This CDR3 comprises 16 residues. Germline V gene sequence: CDR1 SGHNT, CDR2 YENEEA. The CDR3 DNA follows: TGTGCCAGCAGCTTAGAAAGCGGGGGCCCCGGTCGGGAGCAGTTCTTC. Translating it yields CASSLESGGPGREQFF.

The V gene is TRBV5-8, the J gene TRBJ2-1; D possibly corresponds to TRBD2 (6 bases). The CDR3 contains 13 residues. The V and J ends lost 4 bases and 8 bases respectively, with 13 bases between them. Germline V gives CDR1 SGHTS, CDR2 YDEGEE. The CDR3 DNA reads TGTGCCAGCAGCCATCCGGCGGGGTATGAGCAGTTCTTC. Translation gives CASSHPAGYEQFF.

The genes are TRBV7-9 and TRBJ2-3; D gene uncertain. Looked up from germline, CDR1 is SEHNR and CDR2 is FQNEAQ (reference sequence). This CDR3 has 19 residues. Trimming stripped 5 bases from V and 0 bases from J, with 24 bases between. This CDR3 reads CASSHPTRAFGNSTDTQYF. CDR3 coding DNA: TGTGCCAGCAGCCATCCGACTCGAGCGTTCGGTAATAGCACAGATACGCAGTATTTT.

The sample holds one count of this clone. The chain links TRBV29-1 to TRBJ2-1; D not resolved. The CDR3 is made up of 14 amino acids. Germline-derived CDR1 and CDR2 are SQVTM and ANQGSEA. Trimming removed 6 bases from V and 6 bases from J, with 18 bases in between. The CDR3 DNA reads TGCAGCGTCGCTGCTAGATTCTTGGGCAATGAGCAGTTCTTC. As protein: CSVAARFLGNEQFF.

This clone was counted a few times. V and J are TRBV5-1 and TRBJ2-1; 9 nucleotides match TRBD2. V was pared by 4 bases and J by 5 bases, with 7 bases of the junction left unmatched. Germline V lookup: CDR1 SGHRS, CDR2 YFSETQ. This CDR3 comprises 15 residues. The CDR3 spells CASSPREGFNNEQFF. The CDR3 nucleotides are TGCGCCAGCAGCCCGCGGGAGGGATTCAACAATGAGCAGTTCTTC.

The J gene is TRBJ2-4, the V gene TRBV11-1; the match to TRBD2 covers 13 bases. Losses at the gene ends were 1 base for V and 8 bases for J; bases not matched to a gene: 5. Germline CDR1 is SGHAT and CDR2 is FQDESV (reference sequence). The CDR3 covers 16 residues. The CDR3, as DNA: TGTGCCAGCAGCTTAGGACTAGCGGGGGGCGTGGACATTCAGTACTTC. Encoded protein: CASSLGLAGGVDIQYF.

The V and J genes are TRBV28 and TRBJ1-4; D unclear. V lost 10 bases and J lost 4, with 13 bases in between. The CDR3 has 13 amino acids. The germline V gene has CDR1 MDHEN and CDR2 SYDVKM. The CDR3 nucleotides read TGTGCCACTGTGGAGGGCGGTAATGAAAAACTGTTTTTT. Amino acid sequence: CATVEGGNEKLFF.

V gene TRBV7-2 combines with J gene TRBJ2-4, with D unresolved. V lost 1 base and J 4 bases, leaving 8 bases between the germline ends. The germline V gene encodes CDR1 SGHTA and CDR2 FQGNSA. This CDR3 is built from 14 residues. Here the CDR3 reads CASSLERSKNIQYF. Here the CDR3 DNA reads TGTGCCAGCAGCTTAGAGAGAAGTAAAAACATTCAGTACTTC.

This chain joins TRBV30 and TRBJ2-7, with D unclear. Germline V gene lookup returns CDR1 GTSNPN and CDR2 SVGIG (reference sequence). The CDR3 contains 14 residues. Trimming stripped 4 bases from V and 3 bases from J, with 16 bases between. This CDR3 reads CAWTARLGVYEQYF. The CDR3 DNA sequence: TGTGCCTGGACAGCCCGACTTGGCGTCTACGAGCAGTACTTC.

This chain uses TRBV4-3 with TRBJ1-5; TRBD1 agrees at 7 bases. This CDR3 spans 17 amino acids. Germline loops: CDR1 LGHNA, CDR2 YSLEER. Trimming removed 0 bases from V and 6 bases from J; junction bases left unmatched: 11. The DNA of the CDR3 is TGCGCCAGCAGCCAAGATCTGACAGGGAGAACGAGTCAGCCCCAGCATTTT. Translating it yields CASSQDLTGRTSQPQHF.

This rearrangement joins TRBV18 to TRBJ1-1; D remains ambiguous. The CDR3 consists of 15 residues. CDR1 KGHSH and CDR2 LQKENI come from the germline V gene. The V end lost 2 bases, the J end lost 1 base, and 11 bases lay between the germline ends. As DNA, the CDR3 is TGTGCCAGCTCACCAGCGGGATCCCCGAACACTGAAGCTTTCTTT. Translated, it gives CASSPAGSPNTEAFF.

The V gene is TRBV9, the J gene TRBJ2-1; 9 bases map to TRBD2. Germline CDR1 reads SGDLS; CDR2 reads YYNGEE. Trimming at V came to 1 base and at J to 9 bases, leaving 8 bases not matched to a gene. The CDR3 is 15 residues long. The CDR3 protein is CASSVSSGRQIEQFF. Written as DNA, the CDR3 is TGTGCCAGCAGCGTAAGCAGCGGGAGGCAAATTGAGCAGTTCTTC.

The V gene is TRBV19, the J gene TRBJ1-1; possibly TRBD1 for D (6 bases). CDR1 LNHDA and CDR2 SQIVND come from the germline V gene (reference sequence). The V end lost 5 bases, the J end lost 3 bases, and 16 bases lay between the germline ends. The CDR3 runs 15 residues. The CDR3 sequence: CASSQAPPGDTEAFF. The CDR3 coding sequence is TGTGCCAGTAGTCAGGCGCCTCCAGGGGACACTGAAGCTTTCTTT.

The genes are TRBV11-2 and TRBJ1-2, with 8 bases fitting TRBD1. Germline V gene sequence: CDR1 SGHAT, CDR2 FQNNGV. The CDR3 totals 14 residues. V was pared by 5 bases and J by 6 bases, with 8 bases of the junction left unmatched. The CDR3 nucleotides are TGTGCCAGCAGCCGAGCACAGGGGGGGCATGGCTACACCTTC. This sequence encodes CASSRAQGGHGYTF.

The V call is TRBV5-1, the J call TRBJ1-1; D remains ambiguous. The germline V gene has CDR1 SGHRS and CDR2 YFSETQ. The ends were cut back, 0 bases at V and 4 bases at J, with 13 bases in the middle. The CDR3 sequence is 15 residues long. CDR3 sequence reads: CASSLEGKGGTEAFF. Written as DNA, the CDR3 is TGCGCCAGCAGCTTGGAGGGCAAGGGAGGCACTGAAGCTTTCTTT. The full variable domain, rest sourced from reference TRBV5-1 and TRBJ1-1, is KAGVTQTPRYLIKTRGQQVTLSCSPISGHRSVSWYQQTPGQGLQFLFEYFSETQRNKGNFPGRFSGRQFSNSRSEMNVSTLELGDSALYLCASSLEGKGGTEAFFGQGTRLTVV.

A word on this clone: At the DNA level, this CDR3 is encoded by other sequences in the same sample as well. This sequence joins TRBV5-1 and TRBJ2-3; D is ambiguous. CDR1 SGHRS and CDR2 YFSETQ come from the germline V gene. The CDR3 covers 13 residues. The V and J ends lost 0 bases and 4 bases respectively, with 6 bases between them. The CDR3: CASSLVGADTQYF. The DNA of the CDR3 is TGCGCCAGCAGCTTGGTGGGCGCAGATACGCAGTATTTT. The entire variable domain, with the rest obtained from reference TRBV5-1 and TRBJ2-3, is as follows: KAGVTQTPRYLIKTRGQQVTLSCSPISGHRSVSWYQQTPGQGLQFLFEYFSETQRNKGNFPGRFSGRQFSNSRSEMNVSTLELGDSALYLCASSLVGADTQYFGPGTRLTVL.

V is TRBV7-9 and J is TRBJ2-1; D is perhaps TRBD2 (6 bases). Trimming cost V 5 bases and J 14 bases, with 10 bases left between them. Germline V gene sequence: CDR1 SEHNR, CDR2 FQNEAQ (reference sequence). This CDR3 is built from 10 residues. This CDR3 is CASSRGGKFF. In DNA form, the CDR3 reads TGTGCCAGCAGCCGCGGAGGGAAGTTCTTC.

This chain uses TRBV4-1 with TRBJ2-3, with 7 bases matching TRBD1. CDR3 size: 16 residues. With 3 bases clipped from V and 5 bases from J, the junction kept 11 bases outside the gene matches. The germline V gene has CDR1 MGHRA and CDR2 YSYEKL. Here the CDR3 reads CASSQQGQRFRDTQYF. CDR3 nucleotide sequence: TGCGCCAGCAGCCAGCAGGGACAGCGCTTTCGAGATACGCAGTATTTT.

V is TRBV5-1 and J is TRBJ2-7, with 13 bases aligning to TRBD2. Per germline, CDR1 SGHRS and CDR2 YFSETQ. This CDR3 has 15 amino acids. The V gene end was trimmed by 4 bases and the J gene end by 2 bases; junction bases not matched to a gene: 3. The CDR3 region has the DNA TGCGCCAGCAGCGCCGGGACTAGCGGGGCCTACGAGCAGTACTTC. It is translated as CASSAGTSGAYEQYF.

This chain connects TRBV4-1 to TRBJ2-1; D not certain. CDR3 length equals 15 residues. V lost 1 base to trimming and J lost 1 base, with 8 bases between them. Per the germline V gene, CDR1 is MGHRA and CDR2 is YSYEKL. CDR3 sequence reads: CASSQGRRSYNEQFF. The CDR3 DNA follows: TGCGCCAGCAGCCAAGGGAGAAGGTCCTACAATGAGCAGTTCTTC.

V and J are TRBV4-3 and TRBJ2-3; TRBD1 might be the D (5 bases). In germline, CDR1 is LGHNA, CDR2 YSLEER. V lost 1 base to trimming and J lost 0 bases, with 5 bases between them. CDR3 size: 14 residues. The CDR3 loop reads CASSQGGSTDTQYF. In DNA, the CDR3 is TGCGCCAGCAGCCAAGGGGGCAGCACAGATACGCAGTATTTT.